A single T cell receptor (beta chain) is shown here with its context. Its cognate antigen is unknown. The data originate from a study of Tregs in tolerant kidney transplant recipients. The study's findings and limits: Validation in larger populations is needed because few patients were studied.

Related graft donors supplied nonmyeloablative bone marrow transplants, and mixed chimerism was transient. Germline CDR1 is LGHNA and CDR2 is YNFKEQ. Trimming stripped 4 bases from V and 8 bases from J, with 16 bases between. This CDR3 region has 14 residues. The data were produced by immunoSEQ multiplex PCR, yet TCRdb's version contains in-frame clones alone and is incomplete. The profile shows about 52,000 clones, 90% to 95% of them singletons. Here the sequenced sample was CD8+ T cells from blood (PBMCs), taken 24 months after the transplant. This clonotype was sampled from a human patient who received a combined kidney and bone marrow transplant. Part of the T cell pool may stem from the graft donor. The chain employs TRBV4-2 and TRBJ2-3; weak D call: TRBD1 (6 bases). CDR3 bases: TGTGCCAGCAGCCCCCTACAGGGATCAGGTACGCAGTATTTT. Protein product: CASSPLQGSGTQYF.